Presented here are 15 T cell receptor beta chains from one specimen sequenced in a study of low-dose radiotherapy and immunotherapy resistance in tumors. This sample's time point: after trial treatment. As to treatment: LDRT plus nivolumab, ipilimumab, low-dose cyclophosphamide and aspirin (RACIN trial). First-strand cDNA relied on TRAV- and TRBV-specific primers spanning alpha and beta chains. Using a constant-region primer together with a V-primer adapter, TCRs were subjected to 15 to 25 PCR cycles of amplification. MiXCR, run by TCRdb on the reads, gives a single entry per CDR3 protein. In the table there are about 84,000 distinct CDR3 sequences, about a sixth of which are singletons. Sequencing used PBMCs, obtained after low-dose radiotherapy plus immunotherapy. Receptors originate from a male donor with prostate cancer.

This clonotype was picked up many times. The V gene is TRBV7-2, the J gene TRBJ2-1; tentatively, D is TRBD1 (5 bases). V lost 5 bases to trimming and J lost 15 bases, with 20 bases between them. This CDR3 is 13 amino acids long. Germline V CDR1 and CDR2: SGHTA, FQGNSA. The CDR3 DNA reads TGTGCCAGCAGCCCTAGTCTGGTTCAGGGTCGGTTCTTC. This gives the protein CASSPSLVQGRFF.

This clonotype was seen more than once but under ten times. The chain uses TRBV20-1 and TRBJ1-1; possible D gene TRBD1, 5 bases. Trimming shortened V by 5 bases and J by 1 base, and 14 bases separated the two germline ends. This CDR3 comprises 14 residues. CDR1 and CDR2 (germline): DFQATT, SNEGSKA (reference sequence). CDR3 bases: TGCAGTGCTCGGAACGGGGGGAGGAACACTGAAGCTTTCTTT. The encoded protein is CSARNGGRNTEAFF.

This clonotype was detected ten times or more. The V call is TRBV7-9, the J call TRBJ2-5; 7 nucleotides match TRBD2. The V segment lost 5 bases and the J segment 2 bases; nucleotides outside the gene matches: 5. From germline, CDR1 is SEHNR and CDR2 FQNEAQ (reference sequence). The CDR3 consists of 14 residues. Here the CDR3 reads CASSRLAGQETQYF. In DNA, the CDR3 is TGTGCCAGCAGCAGGTTAGCGGGTCAAGAGACCCAGTACTTC.

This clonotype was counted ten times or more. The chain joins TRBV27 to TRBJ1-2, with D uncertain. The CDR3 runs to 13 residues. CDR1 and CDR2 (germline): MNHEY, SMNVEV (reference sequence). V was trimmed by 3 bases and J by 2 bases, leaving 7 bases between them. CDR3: CASSLRENYGYTF. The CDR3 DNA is TGTGCCAGCAGTTTGAGGGAGAACTATGGCTACACCTTC.

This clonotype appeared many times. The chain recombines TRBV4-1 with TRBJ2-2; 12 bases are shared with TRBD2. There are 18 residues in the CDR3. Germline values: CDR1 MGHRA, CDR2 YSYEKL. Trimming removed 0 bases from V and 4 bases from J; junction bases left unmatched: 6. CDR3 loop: CASSQDSGLAGPTGELFF. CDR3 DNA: TGCGCCAGCAGCCAAGATAGCGGACTAGCGGGACCCACCGGGGAGCTGTTTTTT.

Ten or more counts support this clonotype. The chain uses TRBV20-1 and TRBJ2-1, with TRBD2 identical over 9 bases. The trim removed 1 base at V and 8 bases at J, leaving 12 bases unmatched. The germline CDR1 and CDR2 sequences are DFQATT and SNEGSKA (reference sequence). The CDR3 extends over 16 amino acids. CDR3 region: CSARGPLAGDWDEQFF. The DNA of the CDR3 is TGCAGTGCTAGAGGACCCTTAGCGGGGGATTGGGATGAGCAGTTCTTC.

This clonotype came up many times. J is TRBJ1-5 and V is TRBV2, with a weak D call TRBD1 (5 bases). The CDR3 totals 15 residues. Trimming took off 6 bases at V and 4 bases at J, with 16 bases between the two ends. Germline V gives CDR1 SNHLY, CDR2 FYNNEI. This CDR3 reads CASRARGVRNQPQHF. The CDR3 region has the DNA TGTGCCAGCAGGGCCCGGGGGGTACGTAATCAGCCCCAGCATTTT.

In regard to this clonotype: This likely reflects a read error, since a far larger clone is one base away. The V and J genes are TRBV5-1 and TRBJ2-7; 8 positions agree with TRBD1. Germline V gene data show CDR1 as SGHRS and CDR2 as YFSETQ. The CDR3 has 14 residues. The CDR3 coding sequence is TGTGCCAGCAGCTTGGGACAGGAGTGGGACGAGCAGTACTTC. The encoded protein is CASSLGQEWDEQYF.

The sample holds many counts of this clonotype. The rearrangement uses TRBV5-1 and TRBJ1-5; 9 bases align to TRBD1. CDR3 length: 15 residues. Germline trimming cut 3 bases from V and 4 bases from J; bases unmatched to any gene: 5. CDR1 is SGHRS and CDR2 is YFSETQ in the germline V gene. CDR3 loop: CASSWTGDWNQPQHF. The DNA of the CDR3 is TGCGCCAGCAGCTGGACAGGGGACTGGAATCAGCCCCAGCATTTT.

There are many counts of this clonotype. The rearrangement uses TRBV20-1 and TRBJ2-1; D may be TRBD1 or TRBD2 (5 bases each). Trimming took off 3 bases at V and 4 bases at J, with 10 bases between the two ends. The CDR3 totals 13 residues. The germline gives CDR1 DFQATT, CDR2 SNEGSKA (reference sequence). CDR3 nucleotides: TGCAGTGCTAGTACGGGGCCATACAATGAGCAGTTCTTC. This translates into CSASTGPYNEQFF.

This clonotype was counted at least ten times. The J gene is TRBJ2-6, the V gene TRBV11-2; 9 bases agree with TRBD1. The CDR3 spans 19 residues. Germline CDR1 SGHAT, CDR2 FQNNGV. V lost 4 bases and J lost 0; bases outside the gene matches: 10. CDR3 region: CASSSFRGQGRSGANVLTF. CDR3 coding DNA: TGTGCCAGCAGCTCTTTTCGGGGACAGGGTCGCTCTGGGGCCAACGTCCTGACTTTC.

The CDR3 spells CASSYMGTDNEQYF. The CDR3 DNA sequence: TGTGCCAGCAGTTACATGGGGACAGATAACGAGCAGTACTTC. The gene calls are TRBV6-2 or TRBV6-3 and TRBJ2-7; TRBD1 agrees at 7 bases. This CDR3 has 14 amino acids. The germline V gene has CDR1 MNHEY and CDR2 SVGEGT. Trimming took 2 bases from V and 5 from J; bases not matched to a gene: 6.

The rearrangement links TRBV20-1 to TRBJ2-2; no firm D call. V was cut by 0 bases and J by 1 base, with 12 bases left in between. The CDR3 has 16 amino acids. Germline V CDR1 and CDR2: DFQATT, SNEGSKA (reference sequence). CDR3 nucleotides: TGCAGTGCTAGAGATCTTACGGCAGGGAACACCGGGGAGCTGTTTTTT. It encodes CSARDLTAGNTGELFF.

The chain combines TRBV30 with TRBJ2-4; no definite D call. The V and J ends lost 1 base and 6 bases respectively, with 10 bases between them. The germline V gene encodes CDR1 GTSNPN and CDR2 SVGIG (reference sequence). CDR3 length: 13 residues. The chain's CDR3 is CAWSEGTGNIQYF. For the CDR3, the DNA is TGTGCCTGGAGTGAGGGTACTGGAAACATTCAGTACTTC. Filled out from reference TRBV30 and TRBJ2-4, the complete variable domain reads SQTIHQWPATLVQPVGSPLSLECTVEGTSNPNLYWYRQAAGRGLQLLFYSVGIGQISSEVPQNLSASRPQDRQFILSSKKLLLSDSGFYLCAWSEGTGNIQYFGAGTRLSVL.

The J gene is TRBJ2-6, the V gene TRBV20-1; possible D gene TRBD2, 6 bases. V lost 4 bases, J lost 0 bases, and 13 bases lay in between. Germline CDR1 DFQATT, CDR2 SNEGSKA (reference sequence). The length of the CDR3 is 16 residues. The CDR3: CSAKSGSSSGANVLTF. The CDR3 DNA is TGCAGTGCTAAAAGCGGGTCCTCCTCTGGGGCCAACGTCCTGACTTTC.